This entry features one T cell receptor beta chain sequence. The target antigen is unknown. Trimming cost V 5 bases and J 2 bases, with 16 bases left between them. Germline CDR1 is SEHNR and CDR2 is FQNEAQ (reference sequence). This CDR3 is 15 amino acids long. The sample comes from a study of cytomegalovirus exposure and HLA in healthy donors. Measured with immunoSEQ multiplex PCR; TCRdb has only the in-frame clones, and not every one. The sample yields about 250,000 clones, about 90% seen once. General study findings and limits: The tendency of first-cohort TCR clusters to co-occur in the 90 to 150 validation repertoires was the finding of a later analysis.

The sequence derives from a man between 18 and 35 years old in good health and CMV-seropositive. The specimen was PBMCs. J is TRBJ2-7 and V is TRBV7-9, with D maybe TRBD2 (6 bases). The chain's CDR3 is CASSPHAGGAYEQYF. In DNA form, the CDR3 reads TGTGCCAGCAGCCCCCACGCCGGGGGAGCCTACGAGCAGTACTTC.